Following are 12 T cell receptor beta chains from one sample sequenced in a study of blood T cell repertoires in COVID-19. The data were produced by immunoSEQ multiplex PCR, yet TCRdb's version contains in-frame clones alone and is incomplete. The data show approximately 110,000 clones, about three quarters seen once. The sample comprised peripheral blood. The receptors originated from a man older than 75 with acute or convalescent COVID-19.

The chain uses TRBV11-2 and TRBJ1-1; no clear D. In germline, CDR1 is SGHAT, CDR2 FQNNGV. Deletions cut 3 bases from V and 1 base from J, with 6 bases between. The length of the CDR3 is 13 residues. CDR3 nucleotide sequence: TGTGCCAGCAGCTTGCGGCAGAACACTGAAGCTTTCTTT. Translated, it gives CASSLRQNTEAFF.

V is TRBV11-2 and J is TRBJ2-5; perhaps TRBD2 as D (6 bases). This CDR3 contains 15 residues. V dropped 5 bases and J dropped 2 bases, with 15 bases sitting between them. Germline V gives CDR1 SGHAT, CDR2 FQNNGV. The CDR3 nucleotides read TGTGCCAGCAGCGATCCCCCCGGAGGGCAAGAGACCCAGTACTTC. Translated, it gives CASSDPPGGQETQYF.

V and J are TRBV25-1 and TRBJ1-2; D perhaps matches TRBD1 (6 bases). CDR3 length: 13 residues. Germline-derived CDR1 and CDR2 are MGHDK and SYGVNS. Trimming stripped 6 bases from V and 5 bases from J, with 13 bases between. CDR3 loop: CASSRGNTYGYTF. Here the CDR3 DNA reads TGTGCCAGCAGCAGGGGAAATACTTATGGCTACACCTTC.

The chain is built from TRBV24-1 and TRBJ2-2; no reliable D call. Germline CDR1 KGHDR, CDR2 SFDVKD. Trimming left V 2 bases short and J 0 bases short, with 15 bases between. CDR3 size: 18 residues. Written as DNA, the CDR3 is TGTGCCACCAGTGATTGGAGTTCTGCAGCCTCGAACACCGGGGAGCTGTTTTTT. This gives the protein CATSDWSSAASNTGELFF.

The rearrangement links TRBV2 to TRBJ1-5; TRBD1 is a possible D gene (5 bases). The CDR3 contains 13 residues. The V end was cut by 4 bases, the J end by 5 bases, with 9 bases between. Germline loops: CDR1 SNHLY, CDR2 FYNNEI. The CDR3 DNA sequence: TGTGCCAGCAGTGGGGGGGATGATCAGCCCCAGCATTTT. Its translation is CASSGGDDQPQHF.

The V and J genes are TRBV6-2 or TRBV6-3 and TRBJ2-1; no reliable D call. The CDR3 spans 11 residues. The V end lost 6 bases, the J end lost 6 bases, and 6 bases lay between the germline ends. Germline CDR1 reads MNHEY; CDR2 reads SVGEGT. The CDR3 spells CASSPLNEQFF. CDR3 nucleotides: TGTGCCAGCAGCCCCCTCAATGAGCAGTTCTTC.

The chain combines TRBV2 with TRBJ2-3, with 7 bases that match TRBD2. The CDR3 totals 15 residues. The germline gives CDR1 SNHLY, CDR2 FYNNEI. After removal of 11 bases from V and 2 bases from J, the junction contained 13 bases not matched to a gene. This chain's CDR3 is CASCSASGTTDTQYF. The CDR3 DNA sequence: TGTGCCTCGTGTTCGGCTAGCGGAACCACAGATACGCAGTATTTT.

This clone was observed a few times. The chain employs TRBV7-6 and TRBJ2-5, with D perhaps matching TRBD1 (6 bases). Germline-derived CDR1 and CDR2 are SGHVS and FNYEAQ. This CDR3 region has 15 residues. V gave up 1 base and J gave up 4 bases, with 13 bases separating them. The chain's CDR3 is CASSLVQGMRETQYF. CDR3 nucleotide sequence: TGTGCCAGCAGCTTAGTTCAGGGGATGAGAGAGACCCAGTACTTC.

The chain has TRBV9 and TRBJ2-3, with 16 positions matching TRBD2. CDR1 is SGDLS and CDR2 is YYNGEE in the germline V gene. The CDR3 length is 20 residues. The ends lost 4 bases at V and 4 bases at J; junction bases unmatched: 15. The CDR3 DNA reads as TGTGCCAGCAGCCCGCATTCCGGGACTAGCGGGAGGGCCGTGGCAGATACGCAGTATTTT. Protein: CASSPHSGTSGRAVADTQYF.

The chain links TRBV11-1 to TRBJ2-3, with 10 bases identical to TRBD1. Germline values: CDR1 SGHAT, CDR2 FQDESV (reference sequence). The CDR3 length is 14 residues. J gave up 4 bases and V 5 bases, and 3 bases lay outside the gene matches. CDR3: CASSEDRGPDTQYF. Here the CDR3 DNA reads TGTGCCAGCAGCGAAGACAGGGGGCCAGATACGCAGTATTTT.

The chain couples TRBV6-5 to TRBJ1-5, with D perhaps TRBD1 (5 bases). The CDR3 is 15 residues long. Per germline, CDR1 MNHEY and CDR2 SVGAGI. V dropped 8 bases and J dropped 0 bases, with 14 bases sitting between them. CDR3 DNA: TGTGCCAGCGCCATGGGGCAGTATAGCAATCAGCCCCAGCATTTT. It codes for CASAMGQYSNQPQHF.

This clone has only a few counts. The V gene is TRBV4-3, the J gene TRBJ2-7, with D perhaps TRBD2 (6 bases). This CDR3 spans 17 amino acids. The V gene's germline CDR1 is LGHNA and CDR2 YSLEER. The ends were cut back, 0 bases at V and 0 bases at J, with 15 bases in the middle. DNA of the CDR3: TGCGCCAGCAGCCAAGACTTAGGGACTGGGGCCTCCTACGAGCAGTACTTC. It encodes CASSQDLGTGASYEQYF.